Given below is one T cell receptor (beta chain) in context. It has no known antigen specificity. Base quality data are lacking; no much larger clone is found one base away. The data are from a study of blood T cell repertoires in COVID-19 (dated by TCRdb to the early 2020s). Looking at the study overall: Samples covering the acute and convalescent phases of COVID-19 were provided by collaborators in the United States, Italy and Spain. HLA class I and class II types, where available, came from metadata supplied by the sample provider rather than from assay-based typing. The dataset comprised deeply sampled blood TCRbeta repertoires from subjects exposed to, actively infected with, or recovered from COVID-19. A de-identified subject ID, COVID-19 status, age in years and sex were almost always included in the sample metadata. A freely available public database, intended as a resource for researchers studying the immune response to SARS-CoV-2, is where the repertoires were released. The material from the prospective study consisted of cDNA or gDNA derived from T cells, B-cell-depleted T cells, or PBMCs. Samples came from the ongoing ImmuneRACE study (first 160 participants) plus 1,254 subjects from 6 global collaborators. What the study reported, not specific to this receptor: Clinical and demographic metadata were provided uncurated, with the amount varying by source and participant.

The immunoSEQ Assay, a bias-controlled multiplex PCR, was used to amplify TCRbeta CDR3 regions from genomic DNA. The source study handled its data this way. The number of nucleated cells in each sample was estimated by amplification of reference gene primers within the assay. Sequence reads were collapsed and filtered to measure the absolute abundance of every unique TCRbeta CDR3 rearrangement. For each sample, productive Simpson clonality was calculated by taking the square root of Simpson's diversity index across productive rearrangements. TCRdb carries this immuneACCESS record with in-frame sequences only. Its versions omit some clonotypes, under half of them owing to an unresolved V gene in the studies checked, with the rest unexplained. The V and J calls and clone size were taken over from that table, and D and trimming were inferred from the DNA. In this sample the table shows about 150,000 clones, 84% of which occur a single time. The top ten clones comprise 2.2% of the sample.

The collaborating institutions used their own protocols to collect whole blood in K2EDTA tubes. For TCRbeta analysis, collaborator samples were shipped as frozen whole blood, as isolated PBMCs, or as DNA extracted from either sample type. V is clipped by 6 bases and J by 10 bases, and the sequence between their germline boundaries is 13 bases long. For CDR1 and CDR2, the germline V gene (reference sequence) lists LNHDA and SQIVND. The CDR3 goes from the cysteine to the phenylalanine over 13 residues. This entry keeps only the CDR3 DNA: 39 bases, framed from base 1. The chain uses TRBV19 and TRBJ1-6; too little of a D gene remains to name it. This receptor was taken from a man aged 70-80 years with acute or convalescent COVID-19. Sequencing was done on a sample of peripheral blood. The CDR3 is CASREQGGSPLHF. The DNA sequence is TGTGCCAGTAGGGAGCAAGGAGGATCACCCCTCCACTTT.